These T cell receptor beta chains were read from a single sample in a study of regulatory T cells in long-lasting Graves disease. TCRdb itself ran the multiplex PCR reads through MiXCR, one entry per CDR3 protein. The sample lists over 500,000 distinct CDR3 sequences, about 16% occurring once. These data were also filed under a second study, of T cells in Graves' hyperthyroidism and ophthalmopathy.

Specimen: peripheral blood mononuclear cells (PBMCs), collected at new diagnosis, from a patient treated with antithyroid drugs. These receptors all come from a man aged 18-30 years with Graves disease. Both conserved end residues are part of each CDR3. A D gene is named only where the DNA matches it firmly. Some rows mark clone size as missing; the rest say once, few, many or name a class of expanded clone.

clone_size	v_call	d_call	j_call	cdr3_nt	cdr3_aa
many	TRBV20-1	TRBD1	TRBJ1-1	TGCAGAGGGGGCTCCGACACTGAAGCTTTCTTT	CRGGSDTEAFF
-	TRBV29-1	TRBD1	TRBJ2-7	TGCAGCGTAAACAGGGGGCTCTCCTACGAGCAGTACTTC	CSVNRGLSYEQYF
few	TRBV18	-	TRBJ2-7	TGTGCCAGCTCACCCGGGTCTACTTTGTACGAGCAGTACTTC	CASSPGSTLYEQYF
-	TRBV10-3	TRBD1	TRBJ2-1	TGTGCCATCAGTGAGTCATGGACAGGGGATTACAATGAGCAGTTCTTC	CAISESWTGDYNEQFF
few	TRBV7-2	-	TRBJ1-4	TGTGCCAGCAGCTTAGAGGCGTTCGGGGAGGAAAAACTGTTTTTT	CASSLEAFGEEKLFF
-	TRBV7-3	TRBD2	TRBJ2-7	TGTGCCAGCAGCCTCGGACTAGCCGCCGACGAGCAGTACTTC	CASSLGLAADEQYF
many	TRBV18	TRBD2	TRBJ2-1	TGTGCCAGCTCACCACCTAGCGGGATGAGGAATGAGCAGTTCTTC	CASSPPSGMRNEQFF
many	TRBV30	-	TRBJ1-1	TGTGCCTGGAGTAACTGGGGGGAGAACACTGAAGCTTTCTTT	CAWSNWGENTEAFF
-	TRBV10-3	TRBD1	TRBJ2-1	TGTGCCATCAGTGAGAGCGGACAGGGGGGCAATGAGCAGTTCTTC	CAISESGQGGNEQFF
few	TRBV7-9	-	TRBJ2-5	TGTGCCAGCAGCTTAGGGCAACAGGGAGGTGGGCAAGAGACCCAGTACTTC	CASSLGQQGGGQETQYF
many	TRBV2	-	TRBJ2-7	TGTGCCAGCAGGGTTGGCGAGCAGTACTTC	CASRVGEQYF
few	TRBV5-1	-	TRBJ1-2	TGCGCCAGCAGCGGGGAGGGAAATGGCTACACCTTC	CASSGEGNGYTF
many	TRBV30	-	TRBJ2-1	TGTGCCTGGAGCAGGGACTCAGGAGGGAATGAGCAGTTCTTC	CAWSRDSGGNEQFF
many	TRBV30	-	TRBJ1-5	TGTGCCTGGAGTGTACGACAAGCGGATCAGCCCCAGCATTTT	CAWSVRQADQPQHF
-	TRBV29-1	-	TRBJ1-2	TGCAGCGTTGTGCCTAGAGGGGGTAATGGCTACACCTTC	CSVVPRGGNGYTF
-	TRBV30	TRBD1	TRBJ1-6	TGTGCCTGGAGGACAGGGGCCGGATCACCCCTCCACTTT	CAWRTGAGSPLHF
few	TRBV27	TRBD2	TRBJ2-3	TGTGCCGCCGGCCGGGGAGGGAGGACAGATACGCAGTATTTT	CAAGRGGRTDTQYF
-	TRBV20-1	TRBD2	TRBJ2-7	TGCAGTGCTACCGGACTAGCGGGAGTGGACGAGCAGTACTTC	CSATGLAGVDEQYF
few	TRBV5-1	-	TRBJ1-2	TGCGCCAGCAGCTTTCCAGGTTCAGATTATGGCTACACCTTC	CASSFPGSDYGYTF
few	TRBV4-1	TRBD1	TRBJ1-2	TGCGCCAGCAGCCAAGGAGGGGGCAGGGGGAACTATGGCTACACCTTC	CASSQGGGRGNYGYTF
few	TRBV20-1	-	TRBJ2-1	TGCAGTGCCCTGACTAGAAACGATGAGCAGTTCTTC	CSALTRNDEQFF
many	TRBV2	-	TRBJ1-2	TGTGCCAGCAGGAACCTTAGACGGGGCTACACCTTC	CASRNLRRGYTF
few	TRBV20-1	TRBD1	TRBJ2-5	TGCGGAGCACAGGGGTCCGTGGAGACCCAGTACTTC	CGAQGSVETQYF
-	TRBV15	-	TRBJ2-7	TGTGCCACCAGCAGAGATCTCCGGACTAAGGGGATCGAGCAGTACTTC	CATSRDLRTKGIEQYF
few	TRBV5-1	-	TRBJ2-1	TGCGCCAGCAGCTTGGCCCTCGACTTCACCTACAATGAGCAGTTCTTC	CASSLALDFTYNEQFF
few	TRBV7-9	-	TRBJ1-2	TGTGCCAGCAGCCGGCGAGGTGGATCTAACTATGGCTACACCTTC	CASSRRGGSNYGYTF
few	TRBV18	TRBD2	TRBJ2-1	TGTGCCAGCTCTCCAGTTCTGACTAGCGGGAGCTACAATGAGCAGTTCTTC	CASSPVLTSGSYNEQFF